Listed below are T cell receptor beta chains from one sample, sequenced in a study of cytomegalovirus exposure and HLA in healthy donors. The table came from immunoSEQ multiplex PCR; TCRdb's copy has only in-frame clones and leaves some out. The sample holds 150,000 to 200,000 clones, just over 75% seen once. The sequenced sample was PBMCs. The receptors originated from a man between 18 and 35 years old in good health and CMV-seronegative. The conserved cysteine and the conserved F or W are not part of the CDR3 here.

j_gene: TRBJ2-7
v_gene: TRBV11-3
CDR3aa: ASSSTGQGAYEQY

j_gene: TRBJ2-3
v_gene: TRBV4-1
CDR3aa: ATTQGSGGTDTQY

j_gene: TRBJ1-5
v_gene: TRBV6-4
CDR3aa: ASSDQRGQPQH

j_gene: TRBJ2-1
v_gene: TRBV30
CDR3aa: ATHQGGLAGANNEQF

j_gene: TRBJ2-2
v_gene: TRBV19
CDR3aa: ASSRPGELF

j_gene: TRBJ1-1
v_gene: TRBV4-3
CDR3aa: ASSQEGGNTEAF

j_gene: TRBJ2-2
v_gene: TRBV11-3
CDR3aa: ASSLAGWTGELF

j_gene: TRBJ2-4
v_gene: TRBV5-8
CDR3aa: ASSSTGTGGLARY

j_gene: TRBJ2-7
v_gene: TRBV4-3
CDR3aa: ASSQGLGGSSGGPSYEQY

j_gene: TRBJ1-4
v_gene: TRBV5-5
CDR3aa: ASSLVGTVEKLF

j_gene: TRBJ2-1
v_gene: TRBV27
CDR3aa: ASSLLGHYEQF

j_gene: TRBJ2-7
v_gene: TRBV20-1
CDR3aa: SATRGREQY

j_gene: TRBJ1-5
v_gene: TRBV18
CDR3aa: ASSQDTGIEQPQH